The present TCR beta chain was sequenced within a study of beta chain features in type 1 diabetes. In the study overall: Analysis included roughly 100 million sorted cells drawn from all samples. Study-wide points: Shorter TCRB CDR3s, moderately but significantly so, marked every one of the four CD4+ subsets in Type 1 diabetes patients. The study found fewer insertions and more deletions at VDJ junctions in type 1 diabetes patients.

The length of the CDR3 is 15 residues. Germline loops: CDR1 SGHRS, CDR2 YFSETQ. V was trimmed by 6 bases and J by 0 bases, leaving 16 bases between them. To note about this clone: The antigen remains undetermined.

Reverse transcription of all isolated RNA meant that expressed TCRB transcripts were sequenced. Sequencing used immunoSEQ multiplex PCR; TCRdb keeps in-frame clones, though not all of them. This table holds around 450,000 clones, 10% to 12% found once. The genes are TRBV5-1 and TRBJ2-7, with a weak D call TRBD2 (5 bases). The sequenced material came from naive CD4+ T cells from blood. This TCR was sampled from a woman between 18 and 29 years old in good health. DNA for the CDR3: TGCGCCAGCACTCACCCGGGGTCTAGCTCCTACGAGCAGTACGTC. As protein: CASTHPGSSSYEQYV.